This is a list of T cell receptor beta chains from one sample in a study of T cells in localized non-small cell lung cancer. Assay used: immunoSEQ multiplex PCR; TCRdb lists only in-frame clones, some missing. The sample lists around 90,000 clones; roughly 80% were seen once. This material consisted of PBMCs, taken before any cancer treatment. Source of these receptors: a man between 40 and 75 years old with stage II squamous cell lung carcinoma. Each CDR3 is given with its conserved first and last residue. A D gene is named only where the DNA matches it firmly. Size tells how often a clone was seen (once, few, many) or the class of an expanded clone, and some rows leave it out.

clone size	V gene	D gene	J gene	CDR3 DNA	CDR3 protein
many	TRBV19	TRBD2	TRBJ2-2	TGTGCCAGTAGTATTCCCCACCTGGGACTAATGAACACCGGGGAGCTGTTTTTT	CASSIPHLGLMNTGELFF
-	TRBV27	-	TRBJ2-5	TGTGCCAGCAGTTCACAGGGACCAGAGACCCAGTACTTC	CASSSQGPETQYF
-	TRBV9	TRBD2	TRBJ2-7	TGTGCCAGCAACCAAGATCCGGCTAGCGGGATCTCCGAGCAGTACTTC	CASNQDPASGISEQYF
-	TRBV4-3	-	TRBJ2-1	TGCGCCAGCAGCCTCCTCCCCACAGGGACCCCGAATGAGCAGTTCTTC	CASSLLPTGTPNEQFF
-	TRBV9	-	TRBJ2-5	TGTGCCAGCAGCCATGACGGCGACCGAGGGGAGACCCAGTACTTC	CASSHDGDRGETQYF
once	TRBV15	TRBD1	TRBJ1-1	TGTGCCACCAGCAGAGATCGAGGGGGCGCGGCTGCTTTCTTT	CATSRDRGGAAAFF
-	TRBV7-8	-	TRBJ2-7	TGTGCCAGCAGCTTTCGAAGCGGCTCCTACGAGCAGTACTTC	CASSFRSGSYEQYF
-	TRBV15	TRBD1	TRBJ2-7	TGTGCCACCAGCAGAGGGGGACAGCTAAACGAGCAGTACTTC	CATSRGGQLNEQYF
once	TRBV2	-	TRBJ2-5	TGTGCCAGCACTGACCACGGAGAGACCCAGTACTTC	CASTDHGETQYF
-	TRBV10-3	TRBD2	TRBJ2-7	TGTGCCATCAGTGGAGTCAACCTAGCGGGAGGGTCCTACGAGCAGTACTTC	CAISGVNLAGGSYEQYF
-	TRBV15	-	TRBJ2-3	TGTGCCACCAGCGTCGTCCGACATGCACAAGATACGCAGTATTTT	CATSVVRHAQDTQYF
-	TRBV19	-	TRBJ2-1	TGTGCCAGTAGTATAAGCTCCTACAATGAGCAGTTCTTC	CASSISSYNEQFF
-	TRBV7-9	TRBD2	TRBJ2-1	TGTGCCAGCAGCTTAGCGACTAGCGGGAATGAGCAGTTCTTC	CASSLATSGNEQFF
-	TRBV2	-	TRBJ2-5	TGTGCCAGCAGTGTCCGACTAGGGGGGGAGACCCAGTACTTC	CASSVRLGGETQYF
-	TRBV2	TRBD1	TRBJ1-1	TGTGCCAGCAGTCAAGACCGGACAGGGACTGAAGCTTTCTTT	CASSQDRTGTEAFF
once	TRBV10-3	TRBD1	TRBJ2-2	TGTGCCATCAGTGGACAGGGGAACGGGGAGCTGTTTTTT	CAISGQGNGELFF
-	TRBV7-9	-	TRBJ2-1	TGTGCCAGCAGCCGGACAGCAACCTACAATGAGCAGTTCTTC	CASSRTATYNEQFF
-	TRBV18	-	TRBJ2-1	TGTGCCAGCTCACCGGGTCGGGGGAATGAGCAGTTCTTC	CASSPGRGNEQFF
once	TRBV5-1	TRBD1	TRBJ2-4	TGCGCCAGCAGGAAGGACAGGGAAAACATTCAGTACTTC	CASRKDRENIQYF
-	TRBV7-9	-	TRBJ1-3	TGTGCCAGCAGCTTAGAGGGACGGCAGGGGAGCTCTGGAAACACCATATATTTT	CASSLEGRQGSSGNTIYF
-	TRBV6-1	-	TRBJ2-7	TGTGCCAGCAGTGAAGCGGTAAGGGGTGGCGAGCAGTACTTC	CASSEAVRGGEQYF
-	TRBV5-1	TRBD2	TRBJ2-2	TGCGCCAGCAGCTTGAGACTAGCGGGAGCAGACACCGGGGAGCTGTTTTTT	CASSLRLAGADTGELFF
-	TRBV9	-	TRBJ2-1	TGTGCCAGCAGCTCCCGCCTCGATAGCGGCGTTAACAATGAGCAGTTCTTC	CASSSRLDSGVNNEQFF
-	TRBV7-3	TRBD1	TRBJ1-1	TGTGCCAGCAGCCCAGGGGGGGTGAACACTGAAGCTTTCTTT	CASSPGGVNTEAFF
few	TRBV7-6	-	TRBJ1-1	TGTGCCAGCAGCCCAGAAGGTTCAGGGGTGGGTGAAGCTTTCTTT	CASSPEGSGVGEAFF
-	TRBV5-1	TRBD2	TRBJ2-1	TGCGCCAGCAGCTTCGGGACTAGCGGGGTCTCCTACAATGAGCAGTTCTTC	CASSFGTSGVSYNEQFF
-	TRBV7-9	-	TRBJ2-5	TGTGCCAGCAGCTACCCCGGGGAGACCCAGTACTTC	CASSYPGETQYF
-	TRBV18	TRBD1	TRBJ1-1	TGTGCCAGCTCATCTCAGGGGGCAGCTGAAGCTTTCTTT	CASSSQGAAEAFF
-	TRBV14	-	TRBJ1-1	TGTGCCAGCAGCCAAGAGTCCCGTGCAAGTGAAGCTTTCTTT	CASSQESRASEAFF
-	TRBV18	-	TRBJ2-5	TGTGCCAGCTCCCCCCCGGGACTTTTCGAAGAGACCCAGTACTTC	CASSPPGLFEETQYF
-	TRBV30	-	TRBJ1-5	TGTGCCTGGACCCCGAACTATAGCAATCAGCCCCAGCATTTT	CAWTPNYSNQPQHF
-	TRBV5-1	-	TRBJ2-7	TGCGCCAGCAGCTTGGTTGCAGGAAGCTCCTACGAGCAGTACTTC	CASSLVAGSSYEQYF
-	TRBV27	-	TRBJ1-5	TGTGCCAGCAGCCGAAAGGGGGATTCCAATCAGCCCCAGCATTTT	CASSRKGDSNQPQHF
-	TRBV6-6	-	TRBJ2-1	TGTGCCAGCAGTTACGGGGGACAGATAGCGGTTAATGAGCAGTTCTTC	CASSYGGQIAVNEQFF
few	TRBV5-6	TRBD1	TRBJ1-1	TGTGCCAGCAGCTCCCGCGGTGGACAGGGGTATAACACTGAAGCTTTCTTT	CASSSRGGQGYNTEAFF
-	TRBV28	TRBD2	TRBJ2-1	TGTGCCAGCAGTTTTCGGCGGGAGGATAGCAATGAGCAGTTCTTC	CASSFRREDSNEQFF
-	TRBV11-2	-	TRBJ2-7	TGTGCCACAGGGGGGGACGAGCAGTACTTC	CATGGDEQYF
-	TRBV5-8	-	TRBJ2-7	TGTGCCAGCAGCTTGGCGTACCCCAAATACGAGCAGTACTTC	CASSLAYPKYEQYF
-	TRBV7-2	-	TRBJ2-7	TGTGCCAGCAGCTTAGACCAGCCGAGGGAGCAGTACTTC	CASSLDQPREQYF
-	TRBV28	-	TRBJ1-5	TGTGCCAGCAGTTTTTGGAATCAGCCCCAGCATTTT	CASSFWNQPQHF
-	TRBV30	TRBD1	TRBJ1-2	TGTGCCGCCCACCGGACAGGGGTATCGGTAGGAGGCTACACCTTC	CAAHRTGVSVGGYTF
-	TRBV27	-	TRBJ2-5	TGTGCCAGCAGTTTATCGATGGTGTCGACCCAGTACTTC	CASSLSMVSTQYF
-	TRBV14	TRBD1	TRBJ2-7	TGTGCCAGCAGCCAGTGGGACAGGCCGGATCTCAAAGATTCCTACGAGCAGTACTTC	CASSQWDRPDLKDSYEQYF
-	TRBV5-8	-	TRBJ2-5	TGTGCCAGCAGCTTGTTTTCCGGGGACTCCCAAGAGACCCAGTACTTC	CASSLFSGDSQETQYF
-	TRBV7-8	TRBD1	TRBJ2-1	TGTGCCAGCAGCTCTTTCGGGACAGGGGGTTCCAGTGAGCAGTTCTTC	CASSSFGTGGSSEQFF
-	TRBV28	TRBD1	TRBJ1-2	TGTGCCAGCAGTTTATCCGCTGGGACAGGGGGTATCGATGGCTACACCTTC	CASSLSAGTGGIDGYTF
-	TRBV4-1	-	TRBJ2-7	TGCGCCAGCTCCTTGGGGGTTGTGGACTACGAGCAGTACTTC	CASSLGVVDYEQYF
few	TRBV11-2	-	TRBJ1-2	TGTGCCAGCAGCTTGCTAGGGACTTATGGCTACACCTTC	CASSLLGTYGYTF
-	TRBV29-1	-	TRBJ1-5	TGCAGCGTTCTGGACACTCTCAATCAGCCCCAGCATTTT	CSVLDTLNQPQHF
few	TRBV5-1	-	TRBJ1-1	TGCGCCAGCAGGTGGCAGCTGAACACTGAAGCTTTCTTT	CASRWQLNTEAFF
-	TRBV18	-	TRBJ2-1	TGTGCCAGCTCTCCAGCCCTGATTGGGGCCTACAATGAGCAGTTCTTC	CASSPALIGAYNEQFF